The 7 T cell receptor beta chains given below trace back to one sample, sequenced in a study of T cells in Graves' hyperthyroidism and ophthalmopathy. The source material, RNA transcripts, was used to amplify TCR beta CDR3 regions. HTBI primers were employed in a first-round RT-PCR of the TCR CDR3. TCRdb reprocessed the multiplex PCR reads with MiXCR, giving one entry per CDR3 protein. The sample lists about 420,000 distinct CDR3 sequences, 15% to 19% occurring once. Specimen: blood. The receptor set was obtained from a woman aged 18-29 years with Graves' hyperthyroidism.

This clonotype was observed a few times. This chain connects TRBV6-4 to TRBJ2-1, with D unresolved. The CDR3 is 16 residues long. Looked up from germline, CDR1 is MRHNA and CDR2 is SNTAGT. Trimming removed 3 bases at V and 1 base at J, with 13 bases between. The chain's CDR3 is CASSESFRSSYNEQFF. The CDR3 DNA sequence: TGTGCCAGCAGTGAATCTTTCAGGAGTTCCTACAATGAGCAGTTCTTC.

V and J are TRBV4-1 and TRBJ2-1, with a possible D match to TRBD2 (7 bases). The V and J ends lost 1 base and 0 bases respectively, with 19 bases between them. The CDR3 runs 19 residues. The germline V gene encodes CDR1 MGHRA and CDR2 YSYEKL. The CDR3 DNA sequence: TGCGCCAGCAGCCAAGGTGCCCGTGGCGGGGGCCGCTCCTACAATGAGCAGTTCTTC. Protein: CASSQGARGGGRSYNEQFF.

Many counts were recorded for this clonotype. The chain uses TRBV5-1 and TRBJ2-1; D is unresolved. The CDR3 length is 13 residues. Looked up from germline, CDR1 is SGHRS and CDR2 is YFSETQ. V dropped 4 bases and J dropped 10 bases, with 15 bases sitting between them. CDR3 DNA: TGCGCCAGCAGCCCGATCCCAGGTAGGGAGCAGTTCTTC. It codes for CASSPIPGREQFF.

This clonotype was counted a few times. This chain links TRBV20-1 with TRBJ2-7, with D hard to call. V was clipped by 1 base and J by 2 bases, with 9 bases between them. CDR3 length equals 13 residues. Germline CDR1 and CDR2: DFQATT and SNEGSKA (reference sequence). The CDR3 DNA reads as TGCAGTGCTAGAGGCCCGACCGCCTACGAGCAGTACTTC. It translates to CSARGPTAYEQYF.

The V and J genes are TRBV4-2 and TRBJ2-1; D is perhaps TRBD2 (7 bases). CDR3 length: 13 residues. Germline V gene data show CDR1 as LGHNA and CDR2 as YNFKEQ. The ends were cut back, 0 bases at V and 14 bases at J, with 14 bases in the middle. Here the CDR3 reads CASSQDPGGSEFF. DNA for the CDR3: TGTGCCAGCAGCCAAGATCCGGGGGGCTCGGAGTTCTTC.

This clonotype was counted many times. The chain has TRBV20-1 and TRBJ1-1; no definite D call. The germline gives CDR1 DFQATT, CDR2 SNEGSKA (reference sequence). The CDR3 runs to 11 residues. V was clipped by 3 bases and J by 6 bases, with 8 bases between them. CDR3 loop: CSASEDSEAFF. In nucleotides, the CDR3 is TGCAGTGCTAGCGAGGACTCTGAAGCTTTCTTT.

Turning to this clonotype: This may be a read error, as it is one base from a much larger clone. The chain carries TRBV10-3 and TRBJ2-5; possibly TRBD1 or TRBD2 for D (6 bases each). The DNA end lines up better with TRBJ2-1; the J call may be wrong. The CDR3 runs 13 residues. Germline V CDR1 and CDR2: ENHRY, SYGVKD. This chain's CDR3 is CAIRDSPGETQFF. The CDR3 DNA is TGTGCCATCAGGGACAGCCCGGGGGAGACCCAGTTCTTC.